These 6 T cell receptor beta chains were all obtained from the same sample, sequenced in a study of T cells in localized non-small cell lung cancer. The assay was immunoSEQ multiplex PCR, and TCRdb's table has in-frame clones only and misses some. The sample lists 30,000 to 35,000 clones, under 95% occurring once. Sequencing used peripheral blood mononuclear cells, obtained before any cancer treatment. The receptors here all came from a female donor of 60 years or more with stage II lung adenocarcinoma.

This clone was recorded a few times. This chain links TRBV19 with TRBJ1-6, with no clear D. This CDR3 region has 12 residues. Trimming pared 4 bases from V and 10 bases from J, leaving 8 bases between. The germline gives CDR1 LNHDA, CDR2 SQIVND (reference sequence). CDR3 sequence: CASSTPPSPLHF. The CDR3 DNA reads TGTGCCAGTAGTACCCCCCCATCACCCCTCCACTTT.

The chain joins TRBV2 to TRBJ2-7, with a possible D match to TRBD1 (5 bases). CDR1 is SNHLY, CDR2 FYNNEI, per germline. The V and J ends lost 7 bases and 5 bases respectively, with 18 bases between them. The CDR3 is 14 amino acids. The CDR3 sequence: CASKMTANIHEQYF. The CDR3 DNA sequence: TGTGCCAGCAAAATGACAGCGAACATCCACGAGCAGTACTTC.

The table lists this clone with a few counts. The chain links TRBV7-9 to TRBJ2-7; 9 bases match TRBD2. Germline V CDR1 and CDR2: SEHNR, FQNEAQ (reference sequence). After removal of 5 bases from V and 4 bases from J, the junction contained 9 bases not matched to a gene. This CDR3 has 15 amino acids. In DNA form, the CDR3 reads TGTGCCAGCAGCCCCCGGCGGGAGGGCCCGTACGAGCAGTACTTC. This translates into CASSPRREGPYEQYF.

The rearrangement uses TRBV4-3 and TRBJ2-3; D is unclear. This CDR3 spans 14 amino acids. Looked up from germline, CDR1 is LGHNA and CDR2 is YSLEER. Trimming removed 0 bases at V and 4 bases at J, with 8 bases between. This chain's CDR3 is CASSQDLAPDTQYF. The DNA for the CDR3 is TGCGCCAGCAGCCAAGACCTCGCACCAGATACGCAGTATTTT.

This clone showed up just once. The chain uses TRBV5-1 and TRBJ1-2; D not certain. Germline assignment: CDR1 SGHRS and CDR2 YFSETQ. Trimming took off 2 bases at V and 4 bases at J, with 9 bases between the two ends. CDR3 length: 13 residues. CDR3 sequence: CASSFALGYGYTF. In nucleotides, the CDR3 is TGCGCCAGCAGCTTTGCCTTAGGCTATGGCTACACCTTC. Complete variable domain (other parts from reference TRBV5-1 and TRBJ1-2): KAGVTQTPRYLIKTRGQQVTLSCSPISGHRSVSWYQQTPGQGLQFLFEYFSETQRNKGNFPGRFSGRQFSNSRSEMNVSTLELGDSALYLCASSFALGYGYTFGSGTRLTVV.

This clone has just one count. DNA of the CDR3: TGCAGCGTTGAAGGTCAGGAACACTGGTTCTTC. It encodes CSVEGQEHWFF. The rearrangement links TRBV29-1 to TRBJ2-1; the D is unclear. Germline V CDR1 and CDR2: SQVTM, ANQGSEA. V was pared by 1 base and J by 15 bases, with 13 bases between. CDR3 length: 11 amino acids.